Below, 17 T cell receptor beta chains from the same sample are listed, as sequenced in a study of shared clonotypes between healthy human individuals. Assay: immunoSEQ multiplex PCR; the TCRdb copy retains only in-frame clones and omits some. This sample has more than 2 million clones, with under 97% found just once. Sequencing was done on a sample of naive CD4+ T cells sorted from blood. The subset is: CD45RA+ positively selected. Receptors were obtained from a man aged 18 to 35 in good health.

This CDR3 reads CASSQPPSGGGNTIYF. In DNA, the CDR3 is TGCGCCAGCAGCCAACCCCCCTCAGGGGGCGGAAACACCATATATTTT. This chain joins TRBV4-1 and TRBJ1-3, with TRBD1 identical over 8 bases. V was clipped by 2 bases and J by 4 bases; unmatched bases: 7. Germline CDR1 MGHRA, CDR2 YSYEKL. This CDR3 is built from 16 residues.

About this clone: The sample has other DNA sequences that encode this CDR3 too. The rearrangement joins TRBV5-1 to TRBJ1-5, with 7 bases that match TRBD1. The CDR3 runs to 14 residues. Germline V CDR1 and CDR2: SGHRS, YFSETQ. Losses at the gene ends were 4 bases for V and 4 bases for J; bases not matched to a gene: 5. This CDR3 reads CASSPTGINQPQHF. The CDR3, as DNA: TGCGCCAGCAGCCCGACAGGGATAAATCAGCCCCAGCATTTT.

The chain recombines TRBV20-1 with TRBJ1-2, with D unresolved. Deletions cut 6 bases from V and 8 bases from J, with 7 bases between. CDR1 is DFQATT, CDR2 SNEGSKA, per germline (reference sequence). The CDR3 has 9 residues. The CDR3 is CSAYEGYTF. Written as DNA, the CDR3 is TGCAGTGCCTACGAAGGCTACACCTTC.

The chain is built from TRBV7-2 and TRBJ2-1; 8 bases line up with TRBD2. This CDR3 comprises 16 residues. Looked up from germline, CDR1 is SGHTA and CDR2 is FQGNSA. With 1 base clipped from V and 2 bases from J, the junction kept 4 bases outside the gene matches. The chain's CDR3 is CASSLEAGEAYNEQFF. DNA of the CDR3: TGTGCCAGCAGCTTAGAAGCGGGAGAGGCCTACAATGAGCAGTTCTTC.

V is TRBV5-1 and J is TRBJ2-3; D possibly corresponds to TRBD2 (5 bases). Germline V gives CDR1 SGHRS, CDR2 YFSETQ. The germline V and J ends were trimmed by 5 bases and 0 bases, with 13 bases remaining between them. The CDR3 consists of 15 residues. The CDR3 DNA reads TGCGCCAGCAGGGGCCAGCGGACTAGCACAGATACGCAGTATTTT. This codes for CASRGQRTSTDTQYF.

V is TRBV19 and J is TRBJ2-1; D gene unclear. This CDR3 contains 16 residues. V was trimmed by 7 bases and J by 0 bases, leaving 16 bases between them. CDR1 is LNHDA and CDR2 is SQIVND in the germline V gene (reference sequence). CDR3 in DNA: TGTGCCAGTACCCCCGAGGCCCCGAGCTCCTACAATGAGCAGTTCTTC. Its translation is CASTPEAPSSYNEQFF.

For the CDR3, the DNA is TGCGCCAGCAGCCCCGGCGGCCCTATGGACAACATTCAGTACTTC. This gives the protein CASSPGGPMDNIQYF. The rearrangement joins TRBV4-3 to TRBJ2-4, with D uncertain. The germline V gene encodes CDR1 LGHNA and CDR2 YSLEER. This CDR3 is built from 15 residues. The V end lost 4 bases, the J end lost 7 bases, and 17 bases lay between the germline ends.

V is TRBV28 and J is TRBJ1-3; D is perhaps TRBD1 (5 bases). Germline assignment: CDR1 MDHEN and CDR2 SYDVKM. CDR3 length: 16 residues. V was cut by 3 bases and J by 0 bases, with 12 bases left in between. The CDR3 DNA sequence: TGTGCCAGCAGTTTGGGGCAGGAGCTCTCTGGAAACACCATATATTTT. This codes for CASSLGQELSGNTIYF.

The chain carries TRBV11-2 and TRBJ2-3; TRBD2 aligns across 7 bases. This CDR3 is 13 amino acids long. The germline gives CDR1 SGHAT, CDR2 FQNNGV. J lost 4 bases, V lost 8 bases, and 6 bases had no gene match. The CDR3 sequence: CASGRESPDTQYF. The CDR3 bases are TGTGCCAGCGGGCGGGAGTCACCAGATACGCAGTATTTT.

The J gene is TRBJ1-1, the V gene TRBV30, with D perhaps TRBD1 (5 bases). With 1 base removed from V and 6 bases from J, the gap between germline ends came to 12 bases. CDR3 size: 13 residues. Germline V gives CDR1 GTSNPN, CDR2 SVGIG (reference sequence). CDR3 nucleotide sequence: TGTGCCTGGAGTGGGTCGACAGACTCTGAAGCTTTCTTT. Translated, it gives CAWSGSTDSEAFF.

This rearrangement joins TRBV7-9 to TRBJ2-5, with D hard to call. V was trimmed by 4 bases and J by 5 bases, leaving 11 bases between them. Germline V lookup: CDR1 SEHNR, CDR2 FQNEAQ (reference sequence). The CDR3 is 13 residues long. The CDR3 coding sequence is TGTGCCAGCAGCTATTATTCGTCCGAGACCCAGTACTTC. Amino acid sequence: CASSYYSSETQYF.

This clone was detected only once. CDR3 nucleotides: TGTGCCAGTTCCATCGGGGCCTTAGACTATGGCTACACCTTC. Translation: CASSIGALDYGYTF. This chain joins TRBV6-6 and TRBJ1-2; the D gene is possibly TRBD1 (5 bases). CDR3 length equals 14 residues. The ends were cut back, 9 bases at V and 3 bases at J, with 17 bases in the middle. Germline-derived CDR1 and CDR2 are MNHNY and SVGAGI (reference sequence).

The gene calls are TRBV9 and TRBJ1-4, with D tentatively TRBD1 (5 bases). The CDR3 is 16 residues long. Per the germline V gene, CDR1 is SGDLS and CDR2 is YYNGEE. V was clipped by 4 bases and J by 8 bases, with 21 bases between them. The CDR3 here is CASSTGGTRGYEKLFF. DNA of the CDR3: TGTGCCAGCAGCACCGGGGGTACACGAGGATACGAAAAACTGTTTTTT.

This rearrangement joins TRBV18 to TRBJ1-3, with D unclear. With 1 base removed from V and 1 base from J, the gap between germline ends came to 14 bases. Germline CDR1 is KGHSH and CDR2 is LQKENI. This CDR3 has 17 amino acids. CDR3 nucleotides: TGTGCCAGCTCACCACTTAGCACGGCGGCTTCTGGAAACACCATATATTTT. This gives the protein CASSPLSTAASGNTIYF.

This chain joins TRBV7-2 and TRBJ2-3; D remains unclear. The CDR3 length is 16 residues. CDR1 and CDR2 from the germline V gene are SGHTA and FQGNSA. The V and J ends lost 1 base and 1 base respectively, with 12 bases between them. The CDR3, as DNA: TGTGCCAGCAGCTTAGATGGCGCGAGAGGCACAGATACGCAGTATTTT. This gives the protein CASSLDGARGTDTQYF.

This clone was found a few times. The CDR3 bases are TGTGCCAGCACCGCCGACGGCCTTCGAGAGACCCAGTACTTC. Encoded protein: CASTADGLRETQYF. V is TRBV28 and J is TRBJ2-5; D ambiguous. Between the trimmed V and J ends, which lost 7 bases and 4 bases, there was a span of 16 bases. CDR3 size: 14 residues. Germline V gives CDR1 MDHEN, CDR2 SYDVKM.

The chain recombines TRBV18 with TRBJ2-7; weak D call: TRBD1 (6 bases). The CDR3 has 14 residues. The germline V gene has CDR1 KGHSH and CDR2 LQKENI. V lost 3 bases and J 2 bases, leaving 11 bases between the germline ends. The CDR3 loop is CASSPRQATYEQYF. DNA for the CDR3: TGTGCCAGCTCACCTAGACAGGCCACCTACGAGCAGTACTTC. The full variable domain, its missing parts supplied by reference TRBV18 and TRBJ2-7, is NAGVMQNPRHLVRRRGQEARLRCSPMKGHSHVYWYRQLPEEGLKFMVYLQKENIIDESGMPKERFSAEFPKEGPSILRIQQVVRGDSAAYFCASSPRQATYEQYFGPGTRLTVT.